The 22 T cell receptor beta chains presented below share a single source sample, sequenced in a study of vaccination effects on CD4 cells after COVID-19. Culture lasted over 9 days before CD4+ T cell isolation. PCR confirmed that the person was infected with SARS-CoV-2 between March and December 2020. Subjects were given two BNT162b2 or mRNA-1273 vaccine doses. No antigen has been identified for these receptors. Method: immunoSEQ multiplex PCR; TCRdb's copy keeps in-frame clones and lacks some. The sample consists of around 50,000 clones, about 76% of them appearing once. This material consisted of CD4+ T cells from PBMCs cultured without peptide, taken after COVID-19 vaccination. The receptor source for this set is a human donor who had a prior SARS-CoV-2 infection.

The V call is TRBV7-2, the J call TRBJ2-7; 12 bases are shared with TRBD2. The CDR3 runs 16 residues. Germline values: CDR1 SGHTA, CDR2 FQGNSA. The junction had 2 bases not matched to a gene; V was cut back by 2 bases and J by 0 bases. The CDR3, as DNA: TGTGCCAGCAGCTTACAGGGACTAGCGGGCTCCTACGAGCAGTACTTC. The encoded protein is CASSLQGLAGSYEQYF.

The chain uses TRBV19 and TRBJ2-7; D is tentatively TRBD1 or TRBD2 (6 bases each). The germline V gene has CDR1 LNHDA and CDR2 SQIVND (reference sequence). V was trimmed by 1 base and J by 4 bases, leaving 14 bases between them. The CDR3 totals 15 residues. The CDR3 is CASSIGGTRSYEQYF. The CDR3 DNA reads TGTGCCAGTAGTATAGGCGGGACAAGGTCGTACGAGCAGTACTTC.

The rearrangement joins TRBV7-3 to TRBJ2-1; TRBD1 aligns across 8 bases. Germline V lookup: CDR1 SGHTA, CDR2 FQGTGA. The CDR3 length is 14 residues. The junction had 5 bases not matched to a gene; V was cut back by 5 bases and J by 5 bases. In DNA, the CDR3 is TGTGCCAGCAGCCCCAACAGGGGGAACAATGAGCAGTTCTTC. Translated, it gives CASSPNRGNNEQFF.

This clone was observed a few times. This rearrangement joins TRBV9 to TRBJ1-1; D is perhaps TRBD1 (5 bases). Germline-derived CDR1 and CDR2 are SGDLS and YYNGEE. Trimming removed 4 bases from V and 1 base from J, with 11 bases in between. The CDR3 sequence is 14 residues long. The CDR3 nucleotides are TGTGCCAGCAGCTGGGGGGATGGGAACACTGAAGCTTTCTTT. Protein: CASSWGDGNTEAFF. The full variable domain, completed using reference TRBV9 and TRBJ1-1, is DSGVTQTPKHLITATGQRVTLRCSPRSGDLSVYWYQQSLDQGLQFLIQYYNGEERAKGNILERFSAQQFPDLHSELNLSSLELGDSALYFCASSWGDGNTEAFFGQGTRLTVV.

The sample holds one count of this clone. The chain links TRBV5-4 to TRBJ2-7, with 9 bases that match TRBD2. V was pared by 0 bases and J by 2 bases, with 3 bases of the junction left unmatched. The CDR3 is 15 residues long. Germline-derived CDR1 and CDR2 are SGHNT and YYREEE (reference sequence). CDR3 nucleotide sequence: TGTGCCAGCAGCTTGGACCCTAGCGGGACCTACGAGCAGTACTTC. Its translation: CASSLDPSGTYEQYF.

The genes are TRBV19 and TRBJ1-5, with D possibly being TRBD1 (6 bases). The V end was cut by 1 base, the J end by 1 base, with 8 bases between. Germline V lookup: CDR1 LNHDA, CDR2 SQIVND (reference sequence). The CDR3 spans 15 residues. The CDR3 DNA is TGTGCCAGTAGTATAGTGGGGGCAAGCAATCAGCCCCAGCATTTT. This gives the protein CASSIVGASNQPQHF.

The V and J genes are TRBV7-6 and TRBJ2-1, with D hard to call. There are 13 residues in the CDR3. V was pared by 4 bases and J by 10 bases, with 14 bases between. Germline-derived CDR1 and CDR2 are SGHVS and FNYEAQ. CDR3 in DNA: TGTGCCAGCAGCTCTGCCCTGGGTCGGGAGCAGTTCTTC. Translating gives CASSSALGREQFF.

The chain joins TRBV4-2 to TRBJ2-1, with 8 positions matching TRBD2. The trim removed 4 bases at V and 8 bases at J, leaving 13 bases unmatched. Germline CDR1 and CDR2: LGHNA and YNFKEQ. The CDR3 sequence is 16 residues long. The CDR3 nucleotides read TGTGCCAGCAGCCTACAAAGTTCGGGGGGGGTACATGAGCAGTTCTTC. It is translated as CASSLQSSGGVHEQFF.

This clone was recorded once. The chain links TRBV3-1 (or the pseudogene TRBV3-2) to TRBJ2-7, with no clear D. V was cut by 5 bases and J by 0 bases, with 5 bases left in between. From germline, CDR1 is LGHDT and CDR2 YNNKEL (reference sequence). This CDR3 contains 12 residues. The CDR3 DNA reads TGTGCCAGCAGCTACAGCTCCTACGAGCAGTACTTC. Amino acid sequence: CASSYSSYEQYF.

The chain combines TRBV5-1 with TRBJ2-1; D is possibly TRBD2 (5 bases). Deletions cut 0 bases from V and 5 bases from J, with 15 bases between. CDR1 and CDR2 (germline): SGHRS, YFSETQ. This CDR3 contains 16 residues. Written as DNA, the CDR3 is TGCGCCAGCAGCTTGGCCTTTGGGCGGGCAGACAATGAGCAGTTCTTC. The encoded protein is CASSLAFGRADNEQFF. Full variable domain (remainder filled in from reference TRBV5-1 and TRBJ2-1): KAGVTQTPRYLIKTRGQQVTLSCSPISGHRSVSWYQQTPGQGLQFLFEYFSETQRNKGNFPGRFSGRQFSNSRSEMNVSTLELGDSALYLCASSLAFGRADNEQFFGPGTRLTVL.

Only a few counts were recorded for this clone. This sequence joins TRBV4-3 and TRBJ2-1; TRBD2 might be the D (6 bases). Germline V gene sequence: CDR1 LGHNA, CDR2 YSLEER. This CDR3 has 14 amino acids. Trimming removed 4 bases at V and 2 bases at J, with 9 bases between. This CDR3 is CASSRDSTYNEQFF. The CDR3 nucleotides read TGCGCCAGCAGCCGGGACTCAACCTACAATGAGCAGTTCTTC.

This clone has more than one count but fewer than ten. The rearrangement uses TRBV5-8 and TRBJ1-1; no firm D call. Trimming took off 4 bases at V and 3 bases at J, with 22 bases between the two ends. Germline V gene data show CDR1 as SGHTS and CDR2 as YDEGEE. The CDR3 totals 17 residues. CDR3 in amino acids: CASSPGFGRTGDTEAFF. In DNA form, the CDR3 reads TGTGCCAGCAGCCCCGGATTCGGAAGGACTGGGGACACTGAAGCTTTCTTT. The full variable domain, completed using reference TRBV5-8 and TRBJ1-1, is EAGVTQSPTHLIKTRGQQATLRCSPISGHTSVYWYQQALGLGLQFLLWYDEGEERNRGNFPPRFSGRQFPNYSSELNVNALELEDSALYLCASSPGFGRTGDTEAFFGQGTRLTVV.

CDR3 sequence: CASAAGATTGELFF. CDR3 in DNA: TGTGCCAGCGCGGCGGGAGCTACCACCGGGGAGCTGTTTTTT. The chain combines TRBV7-3 with TRBJ2-2; TRBD2 matches 7 bases. CDR3 length equals 14 residues. Trimming at V came to 8 bases and at J to 4 bases, leaving 7 bases not matched to a gene. Germline lookup yields CDR1 SGHTA and CDR2 FQGTGA.

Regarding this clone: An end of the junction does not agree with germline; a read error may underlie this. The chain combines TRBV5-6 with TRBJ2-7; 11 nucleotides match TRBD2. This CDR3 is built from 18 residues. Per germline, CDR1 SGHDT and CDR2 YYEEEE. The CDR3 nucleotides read TGTGCCAGCAGTTTGGGAAACCATGGACTAGCGGGCATCTACGAGCAGTACTTC. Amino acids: CASSLGNHGLAGIYEQYF.

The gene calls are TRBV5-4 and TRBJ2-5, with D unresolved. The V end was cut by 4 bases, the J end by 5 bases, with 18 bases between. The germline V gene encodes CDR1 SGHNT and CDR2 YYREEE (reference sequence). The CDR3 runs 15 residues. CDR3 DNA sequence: TGTGCCAGCAGCAAAAGACTCGGACCGGAGGAGACCCAGTACTTC. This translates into CASSKRLGPEETQYF.

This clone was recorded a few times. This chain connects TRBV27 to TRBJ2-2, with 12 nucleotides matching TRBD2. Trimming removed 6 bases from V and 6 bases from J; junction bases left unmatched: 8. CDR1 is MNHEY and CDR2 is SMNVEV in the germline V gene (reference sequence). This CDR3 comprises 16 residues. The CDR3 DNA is TGTGCCAGCAGGACTAGCGGGAGAGGGGACCCCGGGGAGCTGTTTTTT. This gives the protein CASRTSGRGDPGELFF.

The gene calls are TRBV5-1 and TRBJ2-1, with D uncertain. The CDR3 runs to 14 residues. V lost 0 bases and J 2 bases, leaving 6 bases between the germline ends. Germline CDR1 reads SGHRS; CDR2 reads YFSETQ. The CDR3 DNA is TGCGCCAGCAGCTTGGGGAGCACCTACAATGAGCAGTTCTTC. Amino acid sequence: CASSLGSTYNEQFF. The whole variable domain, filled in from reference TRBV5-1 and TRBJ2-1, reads KAGVTQTPRYLIKTRGQQVTLSCSPISGHRSVSWYQQTPGQGLQFLFEYFSETQRNKGNFPGRFSGRQFSNSRSEMNVSTLELGDSALYLCASSLGSTYNEQFFGPGTRLTVL.

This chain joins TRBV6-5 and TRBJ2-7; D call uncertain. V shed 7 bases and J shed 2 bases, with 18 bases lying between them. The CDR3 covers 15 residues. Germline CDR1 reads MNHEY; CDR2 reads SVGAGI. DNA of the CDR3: TGTGCCAGCAACACGGCTCAGCGTGGTACCTACGAGCAGTACTTC. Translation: CASNTAQRGTYEQYF.

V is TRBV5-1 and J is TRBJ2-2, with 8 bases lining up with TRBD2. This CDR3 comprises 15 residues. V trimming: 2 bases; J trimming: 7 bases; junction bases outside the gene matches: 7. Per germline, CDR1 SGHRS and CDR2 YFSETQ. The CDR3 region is CASSFTGGVGGELFF. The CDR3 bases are TGCGCCAGCAGCTTTACCGGGGGGGTCGGCGGGGAGCTGTTTTTT.

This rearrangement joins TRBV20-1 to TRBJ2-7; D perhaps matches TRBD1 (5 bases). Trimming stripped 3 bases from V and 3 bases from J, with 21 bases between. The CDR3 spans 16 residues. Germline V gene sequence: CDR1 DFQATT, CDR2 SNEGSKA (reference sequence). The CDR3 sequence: CSASKLQGTALYEQYF. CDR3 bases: TGCAGTGCTAGTAAGTTGCAGGGAACCGCACTCTACGAGCAGTACTTC.

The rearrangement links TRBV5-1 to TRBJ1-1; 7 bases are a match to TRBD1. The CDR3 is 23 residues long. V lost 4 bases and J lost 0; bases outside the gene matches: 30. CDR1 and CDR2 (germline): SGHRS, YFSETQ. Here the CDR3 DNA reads TGCGCCAGCAGCCCACAGACTATGACAGGGTCCCGGGGGATGGGGTTCATGAACACTGAAGCTTTCTTT. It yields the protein CASSPQTMTGSRGMGFMNTEAFF.

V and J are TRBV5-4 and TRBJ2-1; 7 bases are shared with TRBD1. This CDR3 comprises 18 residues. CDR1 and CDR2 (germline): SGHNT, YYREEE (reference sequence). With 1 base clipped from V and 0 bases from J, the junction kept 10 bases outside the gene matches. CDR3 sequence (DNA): TGTGCCAGCAGCTTGTTCCCTGTGACAGGGAGCTCCTACAATGAGCAGTTCTTC. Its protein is CASSLFPVTGSSYNEQFF.